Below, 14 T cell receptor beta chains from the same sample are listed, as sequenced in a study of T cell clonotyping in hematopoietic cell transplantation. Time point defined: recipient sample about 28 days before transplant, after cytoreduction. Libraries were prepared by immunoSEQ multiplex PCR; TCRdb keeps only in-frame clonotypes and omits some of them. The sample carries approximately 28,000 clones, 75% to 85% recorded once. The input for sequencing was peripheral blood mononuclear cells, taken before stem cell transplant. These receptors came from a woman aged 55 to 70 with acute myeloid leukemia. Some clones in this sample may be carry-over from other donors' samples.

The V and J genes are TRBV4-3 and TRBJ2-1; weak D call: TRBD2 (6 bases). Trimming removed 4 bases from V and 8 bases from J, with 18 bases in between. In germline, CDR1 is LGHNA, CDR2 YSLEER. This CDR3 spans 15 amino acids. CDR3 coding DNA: TGCGCCAGCAGCCGGAGGGACTCCCCGACCGATGAGCAGTTCTTC. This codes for CASSRRDSPTDEQFF.

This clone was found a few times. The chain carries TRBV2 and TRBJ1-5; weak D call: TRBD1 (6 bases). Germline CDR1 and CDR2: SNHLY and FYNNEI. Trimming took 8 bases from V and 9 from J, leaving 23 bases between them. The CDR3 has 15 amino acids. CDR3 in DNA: TGTGCCAGCCAGGAGGGGAGCGGGGGGCGGGGGCCCCAGCATTTT. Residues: CASQEGSGGRGPQHF.

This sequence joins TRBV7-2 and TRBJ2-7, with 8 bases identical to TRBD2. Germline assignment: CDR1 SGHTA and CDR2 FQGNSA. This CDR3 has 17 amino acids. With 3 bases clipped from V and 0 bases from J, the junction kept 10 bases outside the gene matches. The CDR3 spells CASSFQASGHYSYEQYF. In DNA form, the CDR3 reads TGTGCCAGCAGCTTTCAGGCTAGCGGGCACTACTCCTACGAGCAGTACTTC.

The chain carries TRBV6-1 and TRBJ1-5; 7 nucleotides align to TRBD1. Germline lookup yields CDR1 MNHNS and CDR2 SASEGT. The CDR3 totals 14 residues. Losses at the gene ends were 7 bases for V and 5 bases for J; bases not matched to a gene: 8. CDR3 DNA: TGTGCCAGCAAATTTACAGGGGACTATCAGCCCCAGCATTTT. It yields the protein CASKFTGDYQPQHF.

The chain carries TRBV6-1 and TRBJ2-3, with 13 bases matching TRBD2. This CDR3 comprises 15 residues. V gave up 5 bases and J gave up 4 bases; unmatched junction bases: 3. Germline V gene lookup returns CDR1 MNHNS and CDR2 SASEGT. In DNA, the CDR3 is TGTGCCAGCAGTCTTACTAGCGGGGGGGCAGATACGCAGTATTTT. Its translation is CASSLTSGGADTQYF.

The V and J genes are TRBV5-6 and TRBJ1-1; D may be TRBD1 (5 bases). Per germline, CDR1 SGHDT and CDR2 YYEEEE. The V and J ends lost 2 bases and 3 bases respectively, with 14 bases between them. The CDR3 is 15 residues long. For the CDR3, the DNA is TGTGCCAGCAGCTTTGGGAGGGGTTGGGACACTGAAGCTTTCTTT. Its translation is CASSFGRGWDTEAFF.

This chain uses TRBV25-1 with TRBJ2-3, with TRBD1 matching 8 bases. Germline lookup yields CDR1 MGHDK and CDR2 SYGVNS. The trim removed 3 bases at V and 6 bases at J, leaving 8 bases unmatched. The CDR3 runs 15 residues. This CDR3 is CASSDPTGAGDTQYF. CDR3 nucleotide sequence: TGTGCCAGCAGTGACCCGACAGGGGCGGGGGATACGCAGTATTTT.

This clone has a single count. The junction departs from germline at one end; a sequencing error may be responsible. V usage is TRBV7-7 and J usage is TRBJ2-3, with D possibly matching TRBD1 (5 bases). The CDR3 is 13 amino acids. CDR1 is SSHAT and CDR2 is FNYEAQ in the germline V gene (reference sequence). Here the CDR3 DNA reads TGTGCTAGCAGCGTAGGGGGCACAGATACGCAGTATTTT. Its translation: CASSVGGTDTQYF. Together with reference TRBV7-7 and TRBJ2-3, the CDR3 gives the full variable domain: GAGVSQSPRYKVTKRGQDVTLRCDPISSHATLYWYQQALGQGPEFLTYFNYEAQPDKSGLPSDRFSAERPEGSISTLTIQRTEQRDSAMYRCASSVGGTDTQYFGPGTRLTVL.

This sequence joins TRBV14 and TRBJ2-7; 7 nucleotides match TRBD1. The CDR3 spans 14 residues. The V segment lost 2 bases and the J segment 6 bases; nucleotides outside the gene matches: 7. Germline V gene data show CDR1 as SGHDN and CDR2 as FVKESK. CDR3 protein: CASSQRQGHGEQYF. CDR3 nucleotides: TGTGCCAGCAGCCAAAGACAGGGTCACGGCGAGCAGTACTTC.

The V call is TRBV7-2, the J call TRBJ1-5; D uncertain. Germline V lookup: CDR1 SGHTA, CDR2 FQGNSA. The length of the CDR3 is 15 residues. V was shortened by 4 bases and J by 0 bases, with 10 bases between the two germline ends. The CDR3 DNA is TGTGCCAGCAGCTCCGACGGTTATAGCAATCAGCCCCAGCATTTT. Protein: CASSSDGYSNQPQHF.

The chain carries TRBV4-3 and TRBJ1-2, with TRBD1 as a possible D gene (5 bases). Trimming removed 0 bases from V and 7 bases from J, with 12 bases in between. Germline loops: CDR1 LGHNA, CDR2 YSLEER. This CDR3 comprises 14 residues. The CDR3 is CASSQDRGNGGYTF. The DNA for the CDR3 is TGCGCCAGCAGCCAAGATCGGGGCAACGGTGGCTACACCTTC.

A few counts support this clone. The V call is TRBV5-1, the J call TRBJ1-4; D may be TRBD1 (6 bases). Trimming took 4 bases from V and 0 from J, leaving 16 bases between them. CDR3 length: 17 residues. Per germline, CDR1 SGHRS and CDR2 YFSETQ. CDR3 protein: CASSQPGTGPTNEKLFF. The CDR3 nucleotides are TGCGCCAGCAGCCAACCGGGCACAGGGCCAACTAATGAAAAACTGTTTTTT. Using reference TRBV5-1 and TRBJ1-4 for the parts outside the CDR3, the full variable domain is KAGVTQTPRYLIKTRGQQVTLSCSPISGHRSVSWYQQTPGQGLQFLFEYFSETQRNKGNFPGRFSGRQFSNSRSEMNVSTLELGDSALYLCASSQPGTGPTNEKLFFGSGTQLSVL.

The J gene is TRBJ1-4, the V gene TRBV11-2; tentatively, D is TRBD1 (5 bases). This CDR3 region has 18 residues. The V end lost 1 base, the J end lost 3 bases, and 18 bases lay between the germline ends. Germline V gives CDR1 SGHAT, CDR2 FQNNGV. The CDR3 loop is CASSLAGRGRSANEKLFF. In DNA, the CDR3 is TGTGCCAGCAGCTTAGCCGGCCGGGGGAGGAGTGCTAATGAAAAACTGTTTTTT. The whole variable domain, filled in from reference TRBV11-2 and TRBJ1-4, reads EAGVAQSPRYKIIEKRQSVAFWCNPISGHATLYWYQQILGQGPKLLIQFQNNGVVDDSQLPKDRFSAERLKGVDSTLKIQPAKLEDSAVYLCASSLAGRGRSANEKLFFGSGTQLSVL.

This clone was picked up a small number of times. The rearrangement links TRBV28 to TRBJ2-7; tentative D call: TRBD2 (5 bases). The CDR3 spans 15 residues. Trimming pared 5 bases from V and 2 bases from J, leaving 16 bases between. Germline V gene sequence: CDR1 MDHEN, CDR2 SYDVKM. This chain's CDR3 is CASSPGSGAAYEQYF. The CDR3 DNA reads TGTGCCAGCAGTCCCGGAAGCGGAGCGGCCTACGAGCAGTACTTC.